Listed below are T cell receptor beta chains from one sample, sequenced in a study of blood T cell repertoires in COVID-19. This table comes from immunoSEQ multiplex PCR, and its TCRdb copy is limited to in-frame clones, with some not included. The sample shows more than 300,000 clones, approximately 90% of them seen only once. The source material was PBMCs or T cells enriched from blood (not recorded which). These receptors came from a woman aged 40 to 50 who had been exposed to COVID-19. The CDR3 runs from the conserved cysteine through the conserved F or W. D genes are given only for firm matches. Where a row states a size, it is once, few, many or the class of an expanded clone; other rows omit it.

NA,TRBJ2-2,TRBV5-1,NA,CASSLHGGTGELFF,TGCGCCAGCAGCTTGCATGGCGGGACCGGGGAGCTGTTTTTT
NA,TRBJ1-2,TRBV29-1,TRBD1,CSAGTGMVYTF,TGCAGCGCTGGGACAGGGATGGTCTACACCTTC
NA,TRBJ1-2,TRBV12-5,NA,CASGLVRSGWGYGYTF,TGTGCTAGTGGTTTGGTACGGTCGGGGTGGGGCTATGGCTACACCTTC
once,TRBJ1-1,TRBV10-1,NA,CASSGQGRAEAFF,TGCGCCAGCAGTGGCCAAGGGAGGGCTGAAGCTTTCTTT
NA,TRBJ1-1,TRBV12-5,TRBD1,CASGLVPPTGGSKNTEAFF,TGTGCTAGTGGTTTGGTACCCCCGACAGGGGGCTCAAAGAACACTGAAGCTTTCTTT
NA,TRBJ2-7,TRBV19,NA,CASRKGSGYEQYF,TGTGCCAGTAGAAAGGGGAGCGGGTACGAGCAGTACTTC
NA,TRBJ1-1,TRBV30,NA,CAWRTQGATEAFF,TGTGCCTGGAGAACACAGGGCGCCACTGAAGCTTTCTTT
NA,TRBJ1-1,TRBV20-1,NA,CSAREGAGAFF,TGCAGTGCTAGAGAGGGGGCGGGCGCTTTCTTT
NA,TRBJ1-1,TRBV5-6,NA,CASSLGDWAEAFF,TGTGCCAGCAGCTTGGGGGACTGGGCCGAAGCTTTCTTT
NA,TRBJ2-2,TRBV4-2,NA,CASSQEDPSPNTGELFF,TGTGCCAGCAGCCAAGAGGATCCTAGTCCTAACACCGGGGAGCTGTTTTTT
few,TRBJ2-5,TRBV11-3,NA,CASSLPGELETQYF,TGTGCCAGCAGCTTACCGGGGGAGTTGGAGACCCAGTACTTC
NA,TRBJ2-1,TRBV12-2,NA,CASRLAGLDVDNEQFF,TGTGCAAGTCGCTTAGCCGGTCTAGATGTCGACAATGAGCAGTTCTTC
NA,TRBJ2-1,TRBV6-4,TRBD2,CASSEAGGLREQFF,TGTGCCAGCAGTGAGGCGGGAGGGCTGCGTGAGCAGTTCTTC
NA,TRBJ1-5,TRBV3-1/TRBV3-2,NA,CASSQQTGNQPQHF,TGTGCCAGCAGCCAACAGACGGGGAATCAGCCCCAGCATTTT
NA,TRBJ2-1,TRBV3-1/TRBV3-2,NA,CASSHPRATYNEQFF,TGTGCCAGCAGCCATCCGCGGGCCACCTACAATGAGCAGTTCTTC
NA,TRBJ1-4,TRBV4-1,TRBD1,CASSQLGGQGNEKLFF,TGCGCCAGCAGCCAATTGGGGGGACAGGGGAATGAAAAACTGTTTTTT
NA,TRBJ1-3,TRBV3-1/TRBV3-2,NA,CASRRTTVSGNTIYF,TGTGCCAGCAGGCGAACCACGGTCTCTGGAAACACCATATATTTT
few,TRBJ2-7,TRBV12-5,TRBD1,CASGWDRAYEQYF,TGTGCTAGTGGTTGGGACAGGGCCTACGAGCAGTACTTC
NA,TRBJ1-2,TRBV12-5,TRBD1,CASGTRDRGGRGYTF,TGTGCTAGTGGTACCCGGGACAGGGGAGGTCGGGGCTACACCTTC
few,TRBJ1-2,TRBV7-9,TRBD1,CASSPGTGYGYTF,TGTGCCAGCAGCCCCGGGACAGGCTATGGCTACACCTTC